This passage covers 9 T cell receptor beta chains from one sample sequenced in a study of T cell repertoires in cytomegalovirus infection. Each CDR3 protein is one row after TCRdb ran MiXCR on the reads. The sample yields about 450,000 distinct CDR3 sequences, approximately 30% seen once. The sequenced sample was PBMCs. These receptors were obtained from a human donor in good health (CMV status not recorded). Some clones in this sample may be carry-over from other donors' samples.

In this sample, this clonotype turned up many times. The chain couples TRBV7-2 to TRBJ2-1; TRBD2 agrees at 8 bases. CDR3 size: 17 residues. V trimming: 0 bases; J trimming: 7 bases; junction bases outside the gene matches: 11. Germline values: CDR1 SGHTA, CDR2 FQGNSA. The CDR3 bases are TGTGCCAGCAGCTTAGCGCTAATGGAGCGGGGGAGAAATGAGCAGTTCTTC. It yields the protein CASSLALMERGRNEQFF. The entire variable domain, with the rest obtained from reference TRBV7-2 and TRBJ2-1, is as follows: GAGVSQSPSNKVTEKGKDVELRCDPISGHTALYWYRQSLGQGLEFLIYFQGNSAPDKSGLPSDRFSAERTGGSVSTLTIQRTQQEDSAVYLCASSLALMERGRNEQFFGPGTRLTVL.

This clonotype was detected only a few times. The chain joins TRBV7-2 to TRBJ2-5, with D perhaps matching TRBD1 (5 bases). The CDR3 is made up of 15 amino acids. The germline V gene encodes CDR1 SGHTA and CDR2 FQGNSA. V lost 1 base and J 2 bases, leaving 11 bases between the germline ends. The chain's CDR3 is CASSLGPGSQETQYF. CDR3 nucleotides: TGTGCCAGCAGCTTAGGCCCAGGGTCGCAAGAGACCCAGTACTTC.

The chain carries TRBV27 and TRBJ1-1; a weak D match, TRBD1 (5 bases). This CDR3 contains 16 residues. V was cut by 2 bases and J by 2 bases, with 15 bases left in between. Germline CDR1 is MNHEY and CDR2 is SMNVEV (reference sequence). The CDR3: CASSLARDSVNTEAFF. In nucleotides, the CDR3 is TGTGCCAGCAGTTTAGCCAGGGATAGTGTAAACACTGAAGCTTTCTTT.

This chain joins TRBV2 and TRBJ2-1; unclear D gene. Germline loops: CDR1 SNHLY, CDR2 FYNNEI. This CDR3 contains 15 residues. V lost 6 bases to trimming and J lost 0 bases, with 12 bases between them. CDR3 loop: CASSERSSSYNEQFF. CDR3 nucleotide sequence: TGTGCCAGCAGCGAGAGGAGTAGCTCCTACAATGAGCAGTTCTTC.

The sample holds a few counts of this clonotype. The chain links TRBV14 to TRBJ1-4; possibly TRBD1 for D (5 bases). The CDR3 spans 15 residues. Deletions cut 1 base from V and 5 bases from J, with 11 bases between. In germline, CDR1 is SGHDN, CDR2 FVKESK. In DNA form, the CDR3 reads TGTGCCAGCAGCCAAGGACAGCGTAAGAATGAAAAACTGTTTTTT. Translating gives CASSQGQRKNEKLFF.

This clonotype was counted ten times or more. The V gene is TRBV27, the J gene TRBJ2-1; D is unclear. The CDR3 runs 16 residues. With 6 bases removed from V and 0 bases from J, the gap between germline ends came to 15 bases. From germline, CDR1 is MNHEY and CDR2 SMNVEV (reference sequence). CDR3 residues: CASRSLAASSYNEQFF. The CDR3 region has the DNA TGTGCCAGCAGAAGCTTGGCGGCAAGCTCCTACAATGAGCAGTTCTTC.

This clonotype was found a few times. The chain carries TRBV20-1 and TRBJ1-2, with a possible D match to TRBD1 (6 bases). V lost 6 bases to trimming and J lost 3 bases, with 11 bases between them. There are 12 residues in the CDR3. CDR1 is DFQATT and CDR2 is SNEGSKA in the germline V gene (reference sequence). The CDR3 spells CSAGGRDYGYTF. As DNA, the CDR3 is TGCAGTGCGGGGGGGCGAGACTATGGCTACACCTTC.

The chain uses TRBV6-5 and TRBJ2-5; no reliable D call. V shed 0 bases and J shed 2 bases, with 16 bases lying between them. This CDR3 contains 17 residues. The germline V gene encodes CDR1 MNHEY and CDR2 SVGAGI. The CDR3 coding sequence is TGTGCCAGCAGTTACTCAGTTATAGCCCTGGGACAAGAGACCCAGTACTTC. Its translation: CASSYSVIALGQETQYF.

This chain connects TRBV19 to TRBJ2-5; 7 nucleotides align to TRBD2. The CDR3 sequence is 16 residues long. The germline V gene encodes CDR1 LNHDA and CDR2 SQIVND (reference sequence). J gave up 0 bases and V 4 bases, and 8 bases lay outside the gene matches. Written as DNA, the CDR3 is TGTGCCAGTAGTACAAACCAGCGGGGTTACCAAGAGACCCAGTACTTC. This encodes CASSTNQRGYQETQYF.